This TCR beta chain was sequenced in a study of T cell responses to AZD1222 COVID-19 vaccine. In germline, CDR1 is LNHDA, CDR2 SQIVND (reference sequence). The CDR3 is 17 residues long. The ends lost 3 bases at V and 4 bases at J; junction bases unmatched: 12. Here immunoSEQ multiplex PCR was the method, and the copy in TCRdb shows in-frame clones only, minus some. The table lists approximately 88,000 clones, about 78% of them singletons, with around 21% in the top ten. The TCR comes from an adult in good health. This chain joins TRBV19 and TRBJ1-2; 9 bases align to TRBD1. Sequencing used peripheral blood, obtained on day 0 of AZD1222 vaccination. The CDR3 DNA reads as TGTGCCAGTAGTATCGCGGGACAGGGCTATGTCGGCTATGGCTACACCTTC. Amino acids: CASSIAGQGYVGYGYTF.